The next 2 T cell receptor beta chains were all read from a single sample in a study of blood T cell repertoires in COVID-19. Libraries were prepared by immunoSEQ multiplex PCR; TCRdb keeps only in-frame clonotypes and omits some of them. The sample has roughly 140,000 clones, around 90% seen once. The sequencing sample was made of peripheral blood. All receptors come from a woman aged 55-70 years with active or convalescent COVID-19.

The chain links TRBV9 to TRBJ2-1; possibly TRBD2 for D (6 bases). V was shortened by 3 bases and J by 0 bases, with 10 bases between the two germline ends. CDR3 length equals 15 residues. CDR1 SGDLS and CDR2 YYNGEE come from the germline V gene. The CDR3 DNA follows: TGTGCCAGCAGCGGTAGCGGAACCTCCTACAATGAGCAGTTCTTC. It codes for CASSGSGTSYNEQFF.

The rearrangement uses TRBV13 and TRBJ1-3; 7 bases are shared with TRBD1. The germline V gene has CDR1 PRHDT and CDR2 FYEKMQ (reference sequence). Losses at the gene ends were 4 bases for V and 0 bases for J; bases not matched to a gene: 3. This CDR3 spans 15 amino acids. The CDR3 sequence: CASSYRGDSGNTIYF. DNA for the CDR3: TGTGCCAGCAGCTACAGGGGAGACTCTGGAAACACCATATATTTT.